Reported below is one T cell receptor beta chain. Measured with immunoSEQ multiplex PCR; TCRdb has only the in-frame clones, and not every one. The sample includes approximately 150,000 clones, approximately 81% of them seen just once. The CDR3 runs 15 residues. The ends were cut back, 4 bases at V and 4 bases at J, with 15 bases in the middle. Germline V gene data show CDR1 as LGHNA and CDR2 as YSLEER. This entry comes from a study of blood T cell repertoires in COVID-19. About the research overall: The United States, Italy and Spain provided the acute and convalescent COVID-19 samples. PBMCs, B-cell-depleted T cells, or T cells provided the cDNA or gDNA that made up the material.

Sequencing was carried out using peripheral blood. The V and J genes are TRBV4-3 and TRBJ2-3, with D maybe TRBD1 (5 bases). This receptor was taken from a human donor in a cohort sampled during active COVID-19. The CDR3 loop is CASSPVPDSPDTQYF. The CDR3 region has the DNA TGCGCCAGCAGCCCGGTTCCAGACAGTCCAGATACGCAGTATTTT.